These 14 T cell receptor beta chains were sequenced from one sample in a study of CD8+ T cells in alopecia areata (dated by TCRdb to the late 2010s). Library preparation used the immunoSEQ multiplex PCR assay. RNA was extracted from all samples and reverse transcribed into cDNA, which served as template for TCR sequencing. Here the immuneACCESS table is served through TCRdb, limited to in-frame sequences with V and J called. Missing clones are a known gap in these copies; in checked studies unresolved V genes cover under half, and the rest lacks a known reason. The sample records 95,000 to 100,000 clones, approximately 66% of which are singletons. About 16% of the sample rests with the top ten. Explained via the paper, the time point label denotes: around 29 days on oral tofacitinib. The treatment or condition tag for this specimen amounts to: oral pan-JAK inhibitor, 5-10 mg twice daily. The sample consisted of CD8+ T cells sorted from blood, taken at week 4, from a patient treated with tofacitinib. Source of these receptors: a human donor with alopecia areata.

The rearrangement uses TRBV29-1 and TRBJ1-1, with 12 nucleotides matching TRBD1. The CDR3 is made up of 15 amino acids. Germline-derived CDR1 and CDR2 are SQVTM and ANQGSEA. Trimming at V came to 7 bases and at J to 6 bases, leaving 12 bases not matched to a gene. The CDR3 DNA sequence: TGCAGCGGGAGTTTTGCCGGGACAGGGGGCCCTGAAGCTTTCTTT. It specifies CSGSFAGTGGPEAFF.

The count of this clone is one. The V gene is TRBV10-3, the J gene TRBJ2-7; 7 bases are a match to TRBD1. The CDR3 is made up of 13 amino acids. Germline V gene lookup returns CDR1 ENHRY and CDR2 SYGVKD. The V gene end was trimmed by 9 bases and the J gene end by 1 base; junction bases not matched to a gene: 6. This CDR3 reads CAIRTGVSYEQYF. In nucleotides, the CDR3 is TGTGCCATTCGAACAGGGGTTTCCTACGAGCAGTACTTC.

This chain connects TRBV19 to TRBJ1-2; 9 bases fit TRBD1. Germline CDR1 is LNHDA and CDR2 is SQIVND (reference sequence). Losses at the gene ends were 3 bases for V and 4 bases for J; bases not matched to a gene: 6. The CDR3 contains 15 residues. In nucleotides, the CDR3 is TGTGCCAGTAGTATCGTAACAGGGGGCGCCTATGGCTACACCTTC. Translating gives CASSIVTGGAYGYTF. Full variable domain (remainder filled in from reference TRBV19 and TRBJ1-2): DGGITQSPKYLFRKEGQNVTLSCEQNLNHDAMYWYRQDPGQGLRLIYYSQIVNDFQKGDIAEGYSVSREKKESFPLTVTSAQKNPTAFYLCASSIVTGGAYGYTFGSGTRLTVV.

This clone was seen only a few times. The gene calls are TRBV27 and TRBJ1-1; D perhaps matches TRBD1 (5 bases). Per germline, CDR1 MNHEY and CDR2 SMNVEV (reference sequence). V was pared by 5 bases and J by 0 bases, with 13 bases between. This CDR3 is built from 15 residues. CDR3 amino acids: CASSLNGHLNTEAFF. The CDR3 DNA sequence: TGTGCCAGCAGTCTCAATGGACACCTGAACACTGAAGCTTTCTTT.

In its sample, this clone was seen a few times. V is TRBV7-9 and J is TRBJ2-5; no definite D call. This CDR3 has 13 residues. V was pared by 5 bases and J by 0 bases, with 7 bases between. Germline loops: CDR1 SEHNR, CDR2 FQNEAQ (reference sequence). CDR3 loop: CASSPPNQETQYF. DNA for the CDR3: TGTGCCAGCAGCCCCCCCAACCAAGAGACCCAGTACTTC.

A few counts support this clone. This chain links TRBV27 with TRBJ1-1, with D possibly being TRBD1 (5 bases). The CDR3 is 13 amino acids. CDR1 is MNHEY and CDR2 is SMNVEV in the germline V gene (reference sequence). V was pared by 5 bases and J by 1 base, with 8 bases between. The CDR3 DNA reads as TGTGCCAGCAGTCCCGGGGGGAACACTGAAGCTTTCTTT. The encoded protein is CASSPGGNTEAFF.

This chain links TRBV27 with TRBJ2-2; 9 positions match TRBD1. The CDR3 has 21 amino acids. Trimming at V came to 5 bases and at J to 2 bases, leaving 21 bases not matched to a gene. Germline values: CDR1 MNHEY, CDR2 SMNVEV (reference sequence). The CDR3 is CASSPPPPNSPGQGNTGELFF. DNA of the CDR3: TGTGCCAGCAGTCCTCCTCCGCCCAATTCCCCGGGACAGGGAAACACCGGGGAGCTGTTTTTT.

The rearrangement joins TRBV7-9 to TRBJ1-2; D perhaps matches TRBD1 (6 bases). Germline CDR1 is SEHNR and CDR2 is FQNEAQ (reference sequence). Trimming took off 3 bases at V and 5 bases at J, with 13 bases between the two ends. CDR3 size: 14 residues. Here the CDR3 DNA reads TGTGCCAGCAGCTTCCGCCCCGGACAGTATGGCTACACCTTC. It specifies CASSFRPGQYGYTF.

The chain has TRBV9 and TRBJ2-1; D may be TRBD2 (5 bases). The germline gives CDR1 SGDLS, CDR2 YYNGEE. The CDR3 is 14 amino acids. V lost 1 base and J lost 2, with 7 bases in between. The CDR3 spells CASSVWGAYNEQFF. Written as DNA, the CDR3 is TGTGCCAGCAGCGTATGGGGAGCCTACAATGAGCAGTTCTTC.

The table lists this clone with a count of one. V is TRBV30 and J is TRBJ1-5; the D is unclear. V lost 1 base and J 0 bases, leaving 4 bases between the germline ends. Germline loops: CDR1 GTSNPN, CDR2 SVGIG (reference sequence). This CDR3 contains 13 residues. The CDR3 loop reads CAWSENSNQPQHF. CDR3 bases: TGTGCCTGGAGTGAAAATAGCAATCAGCCCCAGCATTTT.

Only one count was recorded for this clone. This chain uses TRBV13 with TRBJ1-2; TRBD1 aligns across 8 bases. This CDR3 is built from 15 residues. The ends lost 0 bases at V and 4 bases at J; junction bases unmatched: 4. Germline V gives CDR1 PRHDT, CDR2 FYEKMQ (reference sequence). The CDR3 bases are TGTGCCAGCAGCTTAGGCCGGGACAGGCCCTATGGCTACACCTTC. Protein product: CASSLGRDRPYGYTF.

This clone showed up just a few times. This sequence joins TRBV7-8 and TRBJ1-1; D is unclear. The CDR3 contains 15 residues. CDR1 and CDR2 (germline): SGHVS, FQNEAQ. The germline V and J ends were trimmed by 1 base and 4 bases, with 13 bases remaining between them. DNA for the CDR3: TGTGCCAGCAGCTTAGATGCGGGCGGCGTCACTGAAGCTTTCTTT. It codes for CASSLDAGGVTEAFF.

The J gene is TRBJ2-2, the V gene TRBV5-4, with D unclear. Germline V CDR1 and CDR2: SGHNT, YYREEE (reference sequence). The CDR3 is 13 residues long. The ends were cut back, 4 bases at V and 5 bases at J, with 9 bases in the middle. CDR3 sequence (DNA): TGTGCCAGCAGCGTAGGTGGGACCGGGGAGCTGTTTTTT. The encoded protein is CASSVGGTGELFF.

V is TRBV4-3 and J is TRBJ1-5; D remains ambiguous. Germline loops: CDR1 LGHNA, CDR2 YSLEER. This CDR3 has 16 residues. Trimming removed 0 bases from V and 4 bases from J, with 13 bases in between. The chain's CDR3 is CASSQDLGRMNQPQHF. CDR3 DNA sequence: TGCGCCAGCAGCCAAGATCTTGGCCGGATGAATCAGCCCCAGCATTTT.